The clone carrying this T cell receptor beta chain was counted between two and nine times. The antigen remains undetermined. In each case, RNA was isolated and then reverse transcribed into cDNA as the sequencing template. Clones were read by immunoSEQ multiplex PCR, and TCRdb kept only the in-frame ones, dropping some. This sample yields 150,000 to 200,000 clones, of which around 64% are seen a single time; about 1.3% belongs to the top ten. The treatment here: oral pan-JAK inhibitor, 5-10 mg twice daily. PBMCs served as the source from which CD4+ and CD8+ T cells were sorted. This specimen belongs to a study of CD8+ T cells in alopecia areata. About the study: A regimen of oral tofacitinib, 5 to 10 mg twice daily, was given to treated patients.

Study-wide results and caveats: When scalp samples are sequenced, resident alphabeta T cells of normal skin are also captured. Higher clonality than in normal scalp was seen in lesional scalp, especially alopecia totalis/universalis.

Per the germline V gene, CDR1 is SGHDT and CDR2 is YYEEEE. The germline V and J ends were trimmed by 0 bases and 6 bases, with 7 bases remaining between them. The CDR3 sequence is 13 residues long. The rearrangement links TRBV5-6 to TRBJ2-1, with no clear D. The clonotype was recovered from a human donor with alopecia areata. Sequenced material: CD4+ T cells sorted from blood, taken around week 49, from a patient treated with tofacitinib. In DNA form, the CDR3 reads TGTGCCAGCAGCTTGGAACGCACCAATGAGCAGTTCTTC. Translation gives CASSLERTNEQFF.